This TCR beta chain originates from a study of blood T cells in healthy people across ages. Primed by a sample-barcoded 5' primer and a J-beta primer mix, a second PCR proceeded for about 7 to 11 cycles. TCRdb re-called the 5' RACE reads through MiXCR, storing one row per CDR3 protein. The sample holds approximately 1,700,000 distinct CDR3 sequences; around 40% are singletons and the top ten take roughly 23%. The sequence derives from a human donor in good health. The sequenced sample was blood.

The CDR3 DNA reads as TGCAGCCCCTCCAGCGGGGGGGCCGTGGTTGAGCAGTTCTTC. Amino acids: CSPSSGGAVVEQFF. The chain carries TRBV20-1 and TRBJ2-1; TRBD2 matches 10 bases. In germline, CDR1 is DFQATT, CDR2 SNEGSKA (reference sequence). The CDR3 spans 14 residues.